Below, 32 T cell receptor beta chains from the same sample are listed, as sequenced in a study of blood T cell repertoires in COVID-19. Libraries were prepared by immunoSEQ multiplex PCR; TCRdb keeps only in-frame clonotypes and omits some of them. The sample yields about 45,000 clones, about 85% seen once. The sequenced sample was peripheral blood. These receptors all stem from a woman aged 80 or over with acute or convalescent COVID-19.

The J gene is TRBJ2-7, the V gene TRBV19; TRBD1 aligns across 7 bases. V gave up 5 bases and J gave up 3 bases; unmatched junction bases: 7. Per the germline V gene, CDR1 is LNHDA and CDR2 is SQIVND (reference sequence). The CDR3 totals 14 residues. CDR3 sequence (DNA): TGTGCCAGTAGTTTTCAAAACAGGGGCTACGAGCAGTACTTC. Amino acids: CASSFQNRGYEQYF. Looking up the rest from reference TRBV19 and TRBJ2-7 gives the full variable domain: DGGITQSPKYLFRKEGQNVTLSCEQNLNHDAMYWYRQDPGQGLRLIYYSQIVNDFQKGDIAEGYSVSREKKESFPLTVTSAQKNPTAFYLCASSFQNRGYEQYFGPGTRLTVT.

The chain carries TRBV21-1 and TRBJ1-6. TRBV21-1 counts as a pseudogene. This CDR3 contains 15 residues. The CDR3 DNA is TGTGCCAGCAGCAAAGAGCGATTACTTGGGTCACCCCTCCACTTT. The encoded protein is CASSKERLLGSPLHF.

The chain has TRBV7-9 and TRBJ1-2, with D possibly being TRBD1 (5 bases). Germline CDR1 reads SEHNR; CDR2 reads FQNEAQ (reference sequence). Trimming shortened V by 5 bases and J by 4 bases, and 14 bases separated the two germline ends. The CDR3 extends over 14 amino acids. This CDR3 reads CASSPDQGPYGYTF. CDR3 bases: TGTGCCAGCAGCCCCGACCAGGGTCCCTATGGCTACACCTTC.

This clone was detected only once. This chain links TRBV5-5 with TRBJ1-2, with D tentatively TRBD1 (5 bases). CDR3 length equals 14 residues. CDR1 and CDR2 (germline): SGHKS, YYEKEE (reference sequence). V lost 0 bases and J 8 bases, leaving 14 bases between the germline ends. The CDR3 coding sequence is TGTGCCAGCAGCTTGGCCGAACAGGCTGGGGGCTACACCTTC. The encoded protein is CASSLAEQAGGYTF.

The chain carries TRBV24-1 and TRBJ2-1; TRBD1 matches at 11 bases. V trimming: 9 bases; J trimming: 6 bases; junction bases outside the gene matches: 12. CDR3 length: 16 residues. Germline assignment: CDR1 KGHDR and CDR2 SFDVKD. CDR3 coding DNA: TGTGCCACCGGGTCCCCACCGGGACAGGGGGTCAATGAGCAGTTCTTC. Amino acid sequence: CATGSPPGQGVNEQFF.

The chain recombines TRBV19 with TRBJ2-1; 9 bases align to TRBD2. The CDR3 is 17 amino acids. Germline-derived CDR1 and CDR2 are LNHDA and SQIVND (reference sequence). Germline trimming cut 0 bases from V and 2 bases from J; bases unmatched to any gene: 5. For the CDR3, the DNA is TGTGCCAGTAGTATAGATGTAGCTAGCGGGGCCTACAATGAGCAGTTCTTC. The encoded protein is CASSIDVASGAYNEQFF.

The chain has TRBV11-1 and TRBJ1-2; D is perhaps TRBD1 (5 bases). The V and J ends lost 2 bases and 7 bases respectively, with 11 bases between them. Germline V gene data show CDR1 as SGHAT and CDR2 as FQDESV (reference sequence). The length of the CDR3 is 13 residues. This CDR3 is CASSLSRDGGYTF. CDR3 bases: TGTGCCAGCAGCTTATCCAGGGATGGTGGCTACACCTTC.

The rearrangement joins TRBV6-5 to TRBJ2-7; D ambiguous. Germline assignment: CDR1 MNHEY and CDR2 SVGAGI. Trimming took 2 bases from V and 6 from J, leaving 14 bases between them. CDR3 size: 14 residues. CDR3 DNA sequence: TGTGCCAGCAGTTACGAGCACCACTACCCCGAGCAGTACTTC. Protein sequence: CASSYEHHYPEQYF.

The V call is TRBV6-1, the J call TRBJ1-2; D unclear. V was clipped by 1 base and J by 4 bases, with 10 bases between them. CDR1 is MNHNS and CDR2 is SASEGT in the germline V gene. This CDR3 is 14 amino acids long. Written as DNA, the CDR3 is TGTGCCAGCAGTGAAGGGGTCCCTAGCTATGGCTACACCTTC. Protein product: CASSEGVPSYGYTF.

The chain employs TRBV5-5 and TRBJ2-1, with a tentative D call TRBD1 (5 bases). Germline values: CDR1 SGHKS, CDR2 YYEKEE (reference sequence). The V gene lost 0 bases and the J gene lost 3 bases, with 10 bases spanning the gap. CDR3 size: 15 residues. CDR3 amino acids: CASSLDRPLYNEQFF. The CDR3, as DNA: TGTGCCAGCAGCTTGGACAGGCCCCTCTACAATGAGCAGTTCTTC. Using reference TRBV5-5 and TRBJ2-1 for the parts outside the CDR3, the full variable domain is DAGVTQSPTHLIKTRGQQVTLRCSPISGHKSVSWYQQVLGQGPQFIFQYYEKEERGRGNFPDRFSARQFPNYSSELNVNALLLGDSALYLCASSLDRPLYNEQFFGPGTRLTVL.

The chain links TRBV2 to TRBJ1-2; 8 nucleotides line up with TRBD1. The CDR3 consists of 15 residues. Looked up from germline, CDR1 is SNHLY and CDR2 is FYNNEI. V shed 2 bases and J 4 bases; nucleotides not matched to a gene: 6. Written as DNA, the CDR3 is TGTGCCAGCAGTGAACAGGGGGCATCGGCCTATGGCTACACCTTC. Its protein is CASSEQGASAYGYTF.

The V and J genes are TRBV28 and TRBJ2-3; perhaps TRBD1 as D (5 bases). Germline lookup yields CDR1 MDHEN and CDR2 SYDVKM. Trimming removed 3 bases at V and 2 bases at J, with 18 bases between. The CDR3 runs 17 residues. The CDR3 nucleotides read TGTGCCAGCAGTTTGGGGCTTGGATCCGGCCCCACAGATACGCAGTATTTT. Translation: CASSLGLGSGPTDTQYF.

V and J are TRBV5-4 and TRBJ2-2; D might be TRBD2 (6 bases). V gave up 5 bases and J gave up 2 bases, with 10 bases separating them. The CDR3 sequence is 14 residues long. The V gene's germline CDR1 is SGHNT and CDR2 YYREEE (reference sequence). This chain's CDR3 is CASSRAGNTGELFF. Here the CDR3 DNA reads TGTGCCAGCAGTCGGGCGGGAAACACCGGGGAGCTGTTTTTT.

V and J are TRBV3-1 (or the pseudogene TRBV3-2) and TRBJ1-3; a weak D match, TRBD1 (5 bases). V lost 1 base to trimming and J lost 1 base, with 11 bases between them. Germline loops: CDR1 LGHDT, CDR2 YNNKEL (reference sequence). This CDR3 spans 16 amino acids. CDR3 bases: TGTGCCAGCAGCCAAGGAAACAGGAGATCTGGAAACACCATATATTTT. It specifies CASSQGNRRSGNTIYF.

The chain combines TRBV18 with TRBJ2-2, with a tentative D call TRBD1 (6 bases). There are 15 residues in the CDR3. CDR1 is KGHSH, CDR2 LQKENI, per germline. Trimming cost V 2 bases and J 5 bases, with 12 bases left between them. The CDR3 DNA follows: TGTGCCAGCTCACCATCGAAGGGGGTAACCGGGGAGCTGTTTTTT. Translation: CASSPSKGVTGELFF.

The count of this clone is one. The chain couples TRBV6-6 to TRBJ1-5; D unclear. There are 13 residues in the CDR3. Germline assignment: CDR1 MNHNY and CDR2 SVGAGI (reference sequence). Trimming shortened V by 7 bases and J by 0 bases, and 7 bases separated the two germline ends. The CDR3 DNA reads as TGTGCCAGCATGAGGGATAGCAATCAGCCCCAGCATTTT. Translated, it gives CASMRDSNQPQHF.

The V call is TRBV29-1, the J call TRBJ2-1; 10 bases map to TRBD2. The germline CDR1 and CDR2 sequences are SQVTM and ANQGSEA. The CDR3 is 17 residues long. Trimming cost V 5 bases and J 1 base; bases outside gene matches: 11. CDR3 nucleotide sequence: TGCAGCGTTTTGGGCCTAGCGGGAGTACTTTCCTACAATGAGCAGTTCTTC. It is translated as CSVLGLAGVLSYNEQFF.

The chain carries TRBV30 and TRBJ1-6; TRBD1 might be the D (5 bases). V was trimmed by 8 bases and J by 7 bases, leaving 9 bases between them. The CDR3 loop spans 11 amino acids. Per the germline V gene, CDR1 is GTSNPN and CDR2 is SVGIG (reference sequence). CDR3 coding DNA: TGTGCCGCCAAGGGGAATTCACCCCTCCACTTT. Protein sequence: CAAKGNSPLHF.

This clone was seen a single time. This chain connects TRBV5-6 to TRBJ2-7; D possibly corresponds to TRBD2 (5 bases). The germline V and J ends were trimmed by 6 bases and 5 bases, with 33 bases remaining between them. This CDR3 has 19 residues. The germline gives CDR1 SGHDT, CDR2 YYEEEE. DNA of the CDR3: TGTGCCAGCACCATGGCTGAAACTCGGGTCCCCGGGGATTTAGACGAGCAGTACTTC. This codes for CASTMAETRVPGDLDEQYF.

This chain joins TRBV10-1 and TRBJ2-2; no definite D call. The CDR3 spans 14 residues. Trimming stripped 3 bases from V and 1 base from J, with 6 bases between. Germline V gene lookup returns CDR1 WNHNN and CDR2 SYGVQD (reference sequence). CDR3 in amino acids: CASSELWNTGELFF. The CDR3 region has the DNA TGCGCCAGCAGTGAACTGTGGAACACCGGGGAGCTGTTTTTT.

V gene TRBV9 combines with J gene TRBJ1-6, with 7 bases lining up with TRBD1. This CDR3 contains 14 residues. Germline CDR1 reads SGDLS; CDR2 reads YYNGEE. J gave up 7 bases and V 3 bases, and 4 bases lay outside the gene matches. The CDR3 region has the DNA TGTGCCAGCAGCGCCGGACAGGTCAATTCACCCCTCCACTTT. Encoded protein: CASSAGQVNSPLHF.

The CDR3 DNA is TGTGCCAGCAGCTTAGGCGCACAAGAGACCCAGTACTTC. It codes for CASSLGAQETQYF. The gene calls are TRBV7-2 and TRBJ2-5, with D unclear. Germline V gene lookup returns CDR1 SGHTA and CDR2 FQGNSA. V was trimmed by 1 base and J by 2 bases, leaving 5 bases between them. The CDR3 length is 13 residues.

The CDR3 bases are TGTGCCAGCAGCTGGGACAGGGCAGATACGCAGTATTTT. Translated: CASSWDRADTQYF. The chain combines TRBV5-6 with TRBJ2-3, with 9 bases matching TRBD1. The CDR3 is 13 amino acids. The J segment lost 4 bases and the V segment lost 3 bases, leaving 0 bases of the junction unmatched. Germline values: CDR1 SGHDT, CDR2 YYEEEE.

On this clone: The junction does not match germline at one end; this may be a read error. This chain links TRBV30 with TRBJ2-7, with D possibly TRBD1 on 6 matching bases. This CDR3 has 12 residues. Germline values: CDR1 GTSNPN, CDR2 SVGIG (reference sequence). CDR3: CAWSPNNRVYRF. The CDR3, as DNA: TGTGCCTGGAGTCCAAACAACAGGGTATATCGCTTC.

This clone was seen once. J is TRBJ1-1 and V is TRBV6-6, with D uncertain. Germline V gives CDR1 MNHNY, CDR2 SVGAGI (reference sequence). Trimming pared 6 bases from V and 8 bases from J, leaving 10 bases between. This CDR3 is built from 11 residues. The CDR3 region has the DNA TGTGCCAGCAGGGGCACCTTGGAAGCTTTCTTT. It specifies CASRGTLEAFF.

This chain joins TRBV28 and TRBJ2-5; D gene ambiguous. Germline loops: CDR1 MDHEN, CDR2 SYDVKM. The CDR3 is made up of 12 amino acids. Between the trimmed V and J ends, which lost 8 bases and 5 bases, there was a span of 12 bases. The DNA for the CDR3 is TGTGCCAGCCGCGCGGCCGGCGAGACCCAGTACTTC. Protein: CASRAAGETQYF.

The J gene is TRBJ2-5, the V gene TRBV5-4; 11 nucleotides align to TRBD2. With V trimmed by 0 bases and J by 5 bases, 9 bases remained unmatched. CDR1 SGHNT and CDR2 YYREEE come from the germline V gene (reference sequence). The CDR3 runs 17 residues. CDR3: CASSLVGSGRGGETQYF. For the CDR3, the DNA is TGTGCCAGCAGCTTGGTTGGTAGCGGGAGGGGCGGGGAGACCCAGTACTTC.

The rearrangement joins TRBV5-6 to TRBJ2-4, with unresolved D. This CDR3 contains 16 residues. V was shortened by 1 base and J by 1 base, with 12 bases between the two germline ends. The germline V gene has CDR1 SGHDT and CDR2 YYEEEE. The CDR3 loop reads CASSLWRNEAKNIQYF. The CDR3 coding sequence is TGTGCCAGCAGCTTGTGGCGGAATGAGGCCAAAAACATTCAGTACTTC. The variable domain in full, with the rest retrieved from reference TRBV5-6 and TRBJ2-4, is DAGVTQSPTHLIKTRGQQVTLRCSPKSGHDTVSWYQQALGQGPQFIFQYYEEEERQRGNFPDRFSGHQFPNYSSELNVNALLLGDSALYLCASSLWRNEAKNIQYFGAGTRLSVL.

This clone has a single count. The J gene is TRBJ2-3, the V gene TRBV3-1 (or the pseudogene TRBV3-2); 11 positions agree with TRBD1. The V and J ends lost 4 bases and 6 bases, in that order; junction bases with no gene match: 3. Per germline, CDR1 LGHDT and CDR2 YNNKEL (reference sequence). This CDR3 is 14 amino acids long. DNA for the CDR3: TGTGCCAGCAGCCGTGGACAGGGGGCCGATACGCAGTATTTT. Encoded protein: CASSRGQGADTQYF.

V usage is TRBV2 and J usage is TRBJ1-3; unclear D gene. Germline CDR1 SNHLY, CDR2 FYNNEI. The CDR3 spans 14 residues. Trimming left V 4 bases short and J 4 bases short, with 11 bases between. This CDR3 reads CASSAGSSGNTIYF. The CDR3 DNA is TGTGCCAGCAGTGCGGGTTCATCGGGAAACACCATATATTTT.

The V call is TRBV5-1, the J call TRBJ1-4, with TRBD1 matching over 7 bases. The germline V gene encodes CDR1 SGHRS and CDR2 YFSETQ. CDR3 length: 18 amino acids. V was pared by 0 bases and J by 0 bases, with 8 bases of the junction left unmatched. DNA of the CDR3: TGCGCCAGCAGCTTGGGGGGACAGACTTTTGCAACTAATGAAAAACTGTTTTTT. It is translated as CASSLGGQTFATNEKLFF.

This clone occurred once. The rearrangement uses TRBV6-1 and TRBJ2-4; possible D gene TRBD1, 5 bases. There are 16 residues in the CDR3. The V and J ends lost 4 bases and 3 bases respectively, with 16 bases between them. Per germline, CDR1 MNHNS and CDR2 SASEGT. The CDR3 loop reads CASSGIQVTGKNIQYF. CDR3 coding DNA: TGTGCCAGCAGTGGGATACAGGTCACGGGCAAAAACATTCAGTACTTC.